This is a list of T cell receptor beta chains from one sample in a study of TIL therapy for anti-PD-1-resistant metastatic lung cancer. Using immunoSEQ multiplex PCR, the repertoire was profiled, and TCRdb retains in-frame clones only, with some absent. The sample lists approximately 92,000 clones; about three fifths were seen once. The specimen comprised tumor tissue, sampled at baseline. These receptors were taken from a person aged 25 to 85 with non-small cell lung cancer. Both conserved end residues are part of each CDR3. D genes are given only for firm matches. Size is omitted from some rows. Given values are once, few, many or a class for expanded clones.

D,size,J,V,CDR3,DNA
NA,NA,TRBJ1-1,TRBV12-3/TRBV12-4,CASSLGGGTEAFF,TGTGCCAGCAGTTTAGGGGGTGGAACTGAAGCTTTCTTT
NA,NA,TRBJ1-1,TRBV28,CASTPPGNTEAFF,TGTGCCAGCACTCCCCCTGGGAACACTGAAGCTTTCTTT
TRBD1,NA,TRBJ1-3,TRBV7-9,CASSLTGGGNTIYF,TGTGCCAGCAGCCTTACAGGGGGTGGAAACACCATATATTTT
TRBD2,NA,TRBJ2-7,TRBV12-3/TRBV12-4,CASSLTREGEQYF,TGTGCCAGCAGTTTGACTAGGGAGGGTGAGCAGTACTTC
NA,NA,TRBJ1-2,TRBV19,CASSKQDSQTYGYTF,TGTGCCAGTAGTAAACAGGACAGTCAAACCTATGGCTACACCTTC
NA,NA,TRBJ2-1,TRBV28,CASTGSPGENEQFF,TGTGCCAGCACTGGTTCACCAGGGGAGAATGAGCAGTTCTTC
NA,NA,TRBJ2-7,TRBV19,CASSISGPPYEQYF,TGTGCCAGTAGTATTTCAGGTCCCCCCTACGAGCAGTACTTC
TRBD2,NA,TRBJ2-1,TRBV7-3,CARGAGGAYNEQFF,TGTGCCCGTGGGGCGGGGGGTGCCTACAATGAGCAGTTCTTC
NA,NA,TRBJ2-7,TRBV30,CAWSVSAGRFTYEQYF,TGTGCCTGGAGTGTATCCGCAGGACGCTTCACCTACGAGCAGTACTTC
NA,NA,TRBJ2-5,TRBV7-2,CASSFNRGRGETQYF,TGTGCCAGCAGCTTTAACAGGGGACGGGGGGAGACCCAGTACTTC
TRBD1,few,TRBJ1-5,TRBV5-8,CASSTGTGGIGNQPQHF,TGTGCCAGCAGCACCGGGACAGGGGGCATCGGCAATCAGCCCCAGCATTTT
NA,NA,TRBJ2-7,TRBV28,CASSIQGYGYEQYF,TGTGCCAGCAGCATTCAGGGGTATGGGTACGAGCAGTACTTC
TRBD1,few,TRBJ1-1,TRBV28,CASSQLTGGGYNGAFF,TGTGCCAGCAGTCAACTGACAGGGGGTGGGTATAATGGAGCTTTCTTT
NA,NA,TRBJ1-2,TRBV6-5,CASSPNTGTYGYTF,TGTGCCAGCAGTCCAAATACAGGGACCTATGGCTACACCTTC
TRBD2,NA,TRBJ2-3,TRBV14,CASSPSGGASSQYF,TGTGCCAGCAGCCCAAGCGGGGGGGCCAGCTCGCAGTATTTT
NA,NA,TRBJ2-5,TRBV19,CASSIVPGKGQETQYF,TGTGCCAGTAGTATAGTTCCAGGGAAAGGACAAGAGACCCAGTACTTC
TRBD2,NA,TRBJ2-1,TRBV15,CATSRDSLAGGPRQFF,TGTGCCACCAGCAGAGATTCCCTAGCGGGAGGGCCTCGGCAGTTCTTC
NA,few,TRBJ2-4,TRBV7-7,CASSPSPYKNIQYF,TGTGCCAGCAGCCCCTCCCCGTACAAAAACATTCAGTACTTC
TRBD2,NA,TRBJ2-1,TRBV9,CASSVLAGGSSYNEQFF,TGTGCCAGCAGCGTACTAGCGGGCGGAAGCTCCTACAATGAGCAGTTCTTC
TRBD1,NA,TRBJ1-6,TRBV6-1,CASSEVPGGGNSPLHF,TGTGCCAGCAGTGAAGTTCCAGGGGGAGGTAATTCACCCCTCCACTTT
TRBD1,once,TRBJ1-4,TRBV3-1/TRBV3-2,CASSPTTGGYEKLFF,TGTGCCAGCAGCCCGACGACAGGGGGTTACGAAAAACTGTTTTTT
NA,many,TRBJ1-2,TRBV10-3,CAISTPKRGYTF,TGTGCCATCAGTACCCCAAAGCGTGGCTACACCTTC
TRBD1,many,TRBJ1-1,TRBV5-4,CASLQGAGTEAFF,TGTGCCAGCCTCCAGGGGGCAGGCACTGAAGCTTTCTTT
NA,medium-sized,TRBJ2-1,TRBV14,CASSQFIWGEQFF,TGTGCCAGCAGCCAGTTTATTTGGGGGGAGCAGTTCTTC
NA,medium-sized,TRBJ1-6,TRBV7-9,CASSIRRNSPLHF,TGTGCCAGCAGCATAAGACGGAATTCACCCCTCCACTTT
NA,NA,TRBJ2-7,TRBV6-2/TRBV6-3,CASSYGQTYEQYF,TGTGCCAGCAGTTACGGACAAACCTACGAGCAGTACTTC
NA,NA,TRBJ2-7,TRBV28,CASSYELRSYEQYF,TGTGCCAGCAGTTACGAACTCCGATCCTACGAGCAGTACTTC
TRBD2,NA,TRBJ2-7,TRBV4-1,CASSQLTSGRDYEQYF,TGCGCCAGCAGCCAACTCACTAGCGGGAGAGACTACGAGCAGTACTTC
TRBD1,NA,TRBJ2-3,TRBV2,CASSEWPGGVQDTQYF,TGTGCCAGCAGTGAATGGCCAGGGGGCGTTCAAGATACGCAGTATTTT
TRBD2,NA,TRBJ2-1,TRBV11-3,CASSPTGLAVYNEQFF,TGTGCCAGCAGCCCTACAGGACTAGCGGTATACAATGAGCAGTTCTTC
TRBD1,NA,TRBJ2-7,TRBV25-1,CASSVPGQGAYEQYF,TGTGCCAGCAGTGTTCCGGGACAGGGGGCTTACGAGCAGTACTTC
NA,once,TRBJ2-5,TRBV6-5,CASSYSIFFTQETQYF,TGTGCCAGCAGTTACTCGATATTCTTCACCCAAGAGACCCAGTACTTC
NA,NA,TRBJ1-6,TRBV7-2,CASSLDAGQPLHF,TGTGCCAGCAGCTTAGATGCGGGTCAACCCCTCCACTTT
TRBD1,NA,TRBJ2-5,TRBV19,CASNPQGIGETQYF,TGTGCCAGTAATCCACAGGGGATCGGGGAGACCCAGTACTTC
NA,few,TRBJ1-6,TRBV5-5,CASSLAFAGNSPLHF,TGTGCCAGCAGCTTGGCATTCGCAGGGAACTCACCCCTCCACTTT
NA,NA,TRBJ2-3,TRBV29-1,CSVEIRLTSTDTQYF,TGCAGCGTTGAAATCCGACTAACTAGCACAGATACGCAGTATTTT
NA,few,TRBJ1-6,TRBV4-3,CASSPTLTDFWSPLHF,TGCGCCAGCAGCCCGACCCTGACAGACTTTTGGTCACCCCTCCACTTT
NA,NA,TRBJ2-7,TRBV7-9,CASSPRGVSYEQYF,TGTGCCAGCAGCCCCAGGGGGGTTTCCTACGAGCAGTACTTC
NA,NA,TRBJ2-7,TRBV19,CASSSADGRPSYEQYF,TGTGCCAGTAGTAGCGCGGACGGGAGACCCTCCTACGAGCAGTACTTC
NA,NA,TRBJ2-2,TRBV11-2,CASSGGALAGELFF,TGTGCCAGCAGCGGGGGGGCGCTCGCCGGGGAGCTGTTTTTT
NA,once,TRBJ2-1,TRBV3-1/TRBV3-2,CASSLVGDEQFF,TGTGCCAGCAGCCTAGTAGGAGATGAGCAGTTCTTC
TRBD1,few,TRBJ1-5,TRBV28,CASSSEYRGPINQPQHF,TGTGCCAGCAGTTCCGAGTACAGGGGGCCGATCAATCAGCCCCAGCATTTT
TRBD2,NA,TRBJ2-7,TRBV6-1,CASSEAGQMTSREYEQYF,TGTGCCAGCAGTGAAGCGGGCCAAATGACTAGCAGAGAATACGAGCAGTACTTC
NA,NA,TRBJ1-5,TRBV30,CAWSSGEYQPQHF,TGTGCCTGGAGTAGCGGAGAGTATCAGCCCCAGCATTTT
NA,few,TRBJ1-1,TRBV7-9,CASSLDPDTEAFF,TGTGCCAGCAGCTTAGACCCGGACACTGAAGCTTTCTTT
TRBD2,once,TRBJ2-5,TRBV4-1,CASSQGLRQETQYF,TGCGCCAGCAGCCAGGGACTACGCCAAGAGACCCAGTACTTC
TRBD2,NA,TRBJ2-1,TRBV7-9,CASSSGGTSGRADEQFF,TGTGCCAGCAGCTCAGGGGGGACTAGCGGGAGGGCGGATGAGCAGTTCTTC
NA,NA,TRBJ2-1,TRBV14,CASSHKRSYNEQFF,TGTGCCAGCAGCCACAAGCGGTCCTACAATGAGCAGTTCTTC
NA,NA,TRBJ2-2,TRBV28,CASRGMPGELFF,TGTGCCAGCAGGGGCATGCCCGGGGAGCTGTTTTTT
NA,once,TRBJ1-2,TRBV2,CASRAGGPYGYTF,TGTGCCAGCAGGGCCGGAGGACCCTATGGCTACACCTTC
TRBD2,NA,TRBJ2-1,TRBV5-1,CASSPGGLGAGGNEQFF,TGCGCCAGCAGCCCGGGAGGACTAGGGGCCGGGGGCAATGAGCAGTTCTTC
NA,NA,TRBJ2-5,TRBV29-1,CSVEEGGIRTQETQYF,TGCAGCGTTGAAGAGGGGGGTATACGAACACAAGAGACCCAGTACTTC
NA,few,TRBJ1-3,TRBV9,CASSSAAGNTIYF,TGTGCCAGCAGCTCGGCTGCTGGAAACACCATATATTTT
NA,NA,TRBJ2-3,TRBV20-1,CSAPSGDTQYF,TGCAGTGCACCCTCCGGGGATACGCAGTATTTT
NA,NA,TRBJ2-7,TRBV4-3,CASSQLTGSYEQYF,TGCGCCAGCAGCCAACTCACAGGCTCCTACGAGCAGTACTTC
NA,NA,TRBJ2-3,TRBV6-5,CASNRAGTRDTQYF,TGTGCCAGCAATCGAGCAGGTACGAGAGATACGCAGTATTTT
NA,NA,TRBJ2-3,TRBV7-3,CASRDTGTDTQYF,TGTGCCAGCCGGGACACGGGCACAGATACGCAGTATTTT
TRBD2,NA,TRBJ2-7,TRBV28,CASLRTSGSYEQYF,TGTGCCAGCCTCCGGACTAGCGGCTCCTACGAGCAGTACTTC
NA,many,TRBJ1-1,TRBV4-1,CASSQDPREGSMNTEAFF,TGCGCCAGCAGCCAAGATCCCCGCGAGGGGTCCATGAACACTGAAGCTTTCTTT
NA,NA,TRBJ2-1,TRBV11-3,CASSHGVNEQFF,TGTGCCAGCAGCCATGGAGTAAATGAGCAGTTCTTC